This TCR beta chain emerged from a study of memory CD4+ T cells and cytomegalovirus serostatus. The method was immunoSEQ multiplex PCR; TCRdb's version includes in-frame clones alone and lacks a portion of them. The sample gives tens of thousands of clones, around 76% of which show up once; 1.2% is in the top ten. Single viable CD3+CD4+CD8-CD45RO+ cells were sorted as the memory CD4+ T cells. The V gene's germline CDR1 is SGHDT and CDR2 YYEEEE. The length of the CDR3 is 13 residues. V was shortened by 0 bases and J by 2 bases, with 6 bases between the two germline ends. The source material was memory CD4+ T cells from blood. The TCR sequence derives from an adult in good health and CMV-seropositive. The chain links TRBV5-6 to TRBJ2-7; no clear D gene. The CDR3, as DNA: TGTGCCAGCAGCTTGGGATTACCCTACGAGCAGTACTTC. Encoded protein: CASSLGLPYEQYF.